Shown below are 6 T cell receptor beta chains from a single sample sequenced in a study of blood T cell repertoires in COVID-19. TCRdb keeps only in-frame clones here, not all; method: immunoSEQ multiplex PCR. The table records some 200,000 clones, 94% of them present only once. The material sequenced was peripheral blood. The receptors were gathered from a man in his thirties or forties with COVID-19, enrolled during active disease.

This rearrangement joins TRBV11-2 to TRBJ1-2, with 7 bases identical to TRBD1. The CDR3 consists of 15 residues. Germline CDR1 SGHAT, CDR2 FQNNGV. The J segment lost 8 bases and the V segment lost 0 bases, leaving 9 bases of the junction unmatched. The CDR3, as DNA: TGTGCCAGCAGCTTAGACTCGACAGGGCCCTTCGGCTACACCTTC. Its translation: CASSLDSTGPFGYTF.

The genes are TRBV19 and TRBJ1-5, with D possibly being TRBD1 (5 bases). This CDR3 comprises 14 residues. The V end was cut by 1 base, the J end by 3 bases, with 7 bases between. Looked up from germline, CDR1 is LNHDA and CDR2 is SQIVND (reference sequence). The CDR3 DNA reads TGTGCCAGTAGTATAGGACAGCTCAATCAGCCCCAGCATTTT. Protein: CASSIGQLNQPQHF.

The CDR3 here is CASSLDGDSSGGELFF. The DNA for the CDR3 is TGCGCCAGCAGCTTGGATGGGGACTCTTCGGGCGGGGAGCTGTTTTTT. The chain carries TRBV5-1 and TRBJ2-2; possible D gene TRBD2, 6 bases. V lost 0 bases to trimming and J lost 7 bases, with 16 bases between them. This CDR3 is 16 amino acids long. From germline, CDR1 is SGHRS and CDR2 YFSETQ.

The genes are TRBV18 and TRBJ2-5, with TRBD2 as a possible D gene (6 bases). Germline-derived CDR1 and CDR2 are KGHSH and LQKENI. CDR3 length equals 14 residues. Between the trimmed V and J ends, which lost 3 bases and 7 bases, there was a span of 15 bases. The CDR3 here is CASSPGTEGRTQYF. CDR3 coding DNA: TGTGCCAGCTCACCGGGGACGGAGGGGAGGACCCAGTACTTC.

V gene TRBV6-4 combines with J gene TRBJ1-4; possibly TRBD1 for D (5 bases). The CDR3 runs 14 residues. The germline CDR1 and CDR2 sequences are MRHNA and SNTAGT. With 7 bases removed from V and 2 bases from J, the gap between germline ends came to 11 bases. CDR3 in amino acids: CASIRDETNEKLFF. The CDR3 DNA sequence: TGTGCCAGCATCAGGGATGAGACTAATGAAAAACTGTTTTTT.

This clone was observed a few times. This chain joins TRBV9 and TRBJ1-2; D gene unclear. Germline V gene lookup returns CDR1 SGDLS and CDR2 YYNGEE. V lost 0 bases and J lost 0, with 9 bases in between. The CDR3 length is 15 residues. Here the CDR3 reads CASSVATVTNYGYTF. The CDR3 nucleotides are TGTGCCAGCAGCGTAGCCACGGTCACTAACTATGGCTACACCTTC.